This T cell receptor (beta chain) was obtained from a study of human T cells and chemical hapten exposure. Study-wide background: Patients were given diphenylcyclopropenone on the scalp weekly across the roughly 25-week study.

TCRdb independently ran MiXCR on the RACE reads; one entry per CDR3 protein. Among approximately 400,000 distinct CDR3 sequences listed, nearly 5% were seen once. The table lists this clonotype with many counts. Its antigen remains unidentified. Time point in this sample: patch test 1, 2 weeks after DPC sensitization. Treatment reported: therapeutic diphenylcyclopropenone sensitization with weekly scalp DPC. Unfractionated whole blood was the source of the extracted total RNA. Germline assignment: CDR1 KGHDR and CDR2 SFDVKD. The germline V and J ends were trimmed by 1 base and 6 bases, with 9 bases remaining between them. The CDR3 runs 13 residues. Study-level results: Alopecia in all donors means immunity may differ from healthy individuals.

The sample consisted of whole blood, taken in connection with sensitization to the hapten diphenylcyclopropenone (DPC). The sequence derives from a woman aged 45-60 years with alopecia areata. Some clones in this sample may be carry-over from other donors' samples. The rearrangement links TRBV24-1 to TRBJ2-7; D perhaps matches TRBD1 (5 bases). The CDR3 protein is CATSDFRGLEQYF. The CDR3 region has the DNA TGTGCCACCAGTGATTTTAGGGGTCTCGAGCAGTACTTC.